Shown below are 4 T cell receptor beta chains from a single sample sequenced in a study of long-term antiretroviral therapy in people with HIV. Version v3.0 of the immunoSEQ assay ran at survey level. Here immunoSEQ multiplex PCR was the method, and the copy in TCRdb shows in-frame clones only, minus some. Of tens of thousands of clones listed, approximately 84% were seen once; the top ten hold 18%. Specimen: unsorted PBMCs, collected 0.5 years before starting antiretroviral therapy. The receptors come from a man between 35 and 55 years old with HIV.

J is TRBJ2-1 and V is TRBV7-8; 11 positions agree with TRBD2. The trim removed 2 bases at V and 1 base at J, leaving 1 base unmatched. The CDR3 has 16 amino acids. Germline values: CDR1 SGHVS, CDR2 FQNEAQ. CDR3 protein: CASSLLAGGSYNEQFF. CDR3 bases: TGTGCCAGCAGCTTATTAGCGGGGGGGTCCTACAATGAGCAGTTCTTC.

This chain connects TRBV5-8 to TRBJ2-1, with TRBD2 matching over 11 bases. The CDR3 contains 15 residues. CDR1 and CDR2 (germline): SGHTS, YDEGEE. With V trimmed by 3 bases and J by 4 bases, 3 bases remained unmatched. As DNA, the CDR3 is TGTGCCAGCAGCTCGGGACTAGCGGAATACAATGAGCAGTTCTTC. This translates into CASSSGLAEYNEQFF.

V gene TRBV9 combines with J gene TRBJ2-5; the match to TRBD2 covers 8 bases. The V segment lost 0 bases and the J segment 1 base; nucleotides outside the gene matches: 11. The germline gives CDR1 SGDLS, CDR2 YYNGEE. The CDR3 sequence is 18 residues long. The CDR3 sequence is CASSVGAWSGGSQETQYF. CDR3 coding DNA: TGTGCCAGCAGCGTAGGAGCGTGGAGCGGGGGCTCCCAAGAGACCCAGTACTTC.

The chain links TRBV14 to TRBJ2-3; D is undetermined. This CDR3 is 12 amino acids long. V was clipped by 3 bases and J by 1 base, with 2 bases between them. The V gene's germline CDR1 is SGHDN and CDR2 FVKESK. The CDR3 DNA reads TGTGCCAGCAGCCAGCGCACAGATACGCAGTATTTT. Protein: CASSQRTDTQYF.